The 26 T cell receptor beta chains in this list originate from one sample, sequenced in a study of blood T cells in healthy people across ages. The use of a sample-barcoded 5' primer and a J-beta primer mix characterized a second PCR of roughly 7 to 11 cycles. One entry per CDR3 protein, called by TCRdb with MiXCR from the 5' RACE reads. This table has under 850,000 distinct CDR3 sequences, under 40% appearing once. Sequencing was performed on blood. These receptors all stem from a man aged 18 to 29 in good health.

This clonotype occurred a few times. The chain couples TRBV7-3 to TRBJ1-2, with a weak D call TRBD1 (5 bases). This CDR3 contains 14 residues. V lost 5 bases, J lost 4 bases, and 14 bases lay in between. The germline V gene encodes CDR1 SGHTA and CDR2 FQGTGA. The CDR3 here is CASSPNAGGYGYTF. Here the CDR3 DNA reads TGTGCCAGCAGCCCAAATGCGGGGGGCTATGGCTACACCTTC.

The sample holds a few counts of this clonotype. The chain is built from TRBV14 and TRBJ2-1, with TRBD2 matching 7 bases. This CDR3 has 15 residues. V lost 4 bases and J lost 8; bases outside the gene matches: 11. The germline CDR1 and CDR2 sequences are SGHDN and FVKESK. The CDR3 coding sequence is TGTGCCAGCAGCCCACTCGGACTGGCGGGGGATGAGCAGTTCTTC. Its translation is CASSPLGLAGDEQFF.

V usage is TRBV7-9 and J usage is TRBJ1-5; 7 bases align to TRBD1. The germline gives CDR1 SEHNR, CDR2 FQNEAQ (reference sequence). The ends lost 2 bases at V and 0 bases at J; junction bases unmatched: 7. The length of the CDR3 is 17 residues. CDR3: CASSLTGDGLSNQPQHF. Here the CDR3 DNA reads TGTGCCAGCAGCTTAACAGGGGATGGCCTTAGCAATCAGCCCCAGCATTTT.

Concerning this clonotype: This could be a read error, since a much larger clone is one nucleotide away. The chain combines TRBV12-3 or TRBV12-4 with TRBJ2-1; 8 nucleotides align to TRBD2. CDR3 length: 14 residues. This CDR3 is CASSPDAGGNKQFF. CDR3 sequence (DNA): TGTGCCAGCAGCCCAGACGCGGGGGGCAATAAGCAGTTCTTC.

In regard to this clonotype: At one boundary the junction diverges from the germline segment, which might be a read error. The chain is built from TRBV14 and TRBJ1-6; 7 bases line up with TRBD1. The CDR3 consists of 14 residues. In germline, CDR1 is SGHDN, CDR2 FVKESK. The chain's CDR3 is CTSSRGTVNSPLHF. Written as DNA, the CDR3 is TGTACCAGCAGCCGTGGGACAGTGAATTCACCCCTCCACTTT.

V usage is TRBV5-1 and J usage is TRBJ2-7; no clear D gene. This CDR3 has 14 amino acids. Deletions cut 4 bases from V and 6 bases from J, with 17 bases between. Germline-derived CDR1 and CDR2 are SGHRS and YFSETQ. The chain's CDR3 is CASSPGPSSGEQYF. The CDR3 DNA sequence: TGCGCCAGCAGCCCCGGGCCCTCCTCGGGCGAGCAGTACTTC.

This clonotype was seen a single time. This chain links TRBV16 with TRBJ1-2; D remains ambiguous. The CDR3 runs 15 residues. Germline V CDR1 and CDR2: KGHSY, FQNENV. Trimming removed 0 bases at V and 4 bases at J, with 12 bases between. CDR3 sequence (DNA): TGTGCCAGCAGCCAATCAGCGGAGGGTGCCTATGGCTACACCTTC. Translating it yields CASSQSAEGAYGYTF.

The gene calls are TRBV20-1 and TRBJ1-6, with D perhaps matching TRBD1 (5 bases). CDR1 and CDR2 (germline): DFQATT, SNEGSKA (reference sequence). Trimming left V 5 bases short and J 0 bases short, with 17 bases between. The CDR3 consists of 17 residues. CDR3 nucleotides: TGCAGTGCTCTCAATATCTACAGGAGCTCCTATAATTCACCCCTCCACTTT. Protein: CSALNIYRSSYNSPLHF.

J is TRBJ2-5 and V is TRBV20-1; TRBD2 agrees at 13 bases. The V gene's germline CDR1 is DFQATT and CDR2 SNEGSKA (reference sequence). Trimming took 0 bases from V and 5 from J; bases not matched to a gene: 9. This CDR3 region has 17 residues. In nucleotides, the CDR3 is TGCAGTGCTAGAGAGATCCCGACTAGCGGGGGGAGGGAGACCCAGTACTTC. Its translation: CSAREIPTSGGRETQYF.

This chain uses TRBV6-4 with TRBJ1-2; 9 bases align to TRBD1. This CDR3 is built from 13 residues. Losses at the gene ends were 10 bases for V and 8 bases for J; bases not matched to a gene: 11. CDR1 MRHNA and CDR2 SNTAGT come from the germline V gene. The CDR3 region is CATSQTGGLGYTF. CDR3 DNA sequence: TGTGCCACGTCCCAGACAGGGGGACTCGGCTACACCTTC.

This chain connects TRBV12-3 or TRBV12-4 to TRBJ2-7; TRBD1 matches 12 bases. The ends lost 8 bases at V and 7 bases at J; junction bases unmatched: 6. The CDR3 totals 13 residues. In DNA form, the CDR3 reads TGTGCCAGCCGGGACAGGGGGCGTGAGGAGCAGTACTTC. This sequence encodes CASRDRGREEQYF.

This clonotype was counted only a few times. The CDR3 sequence is CASSSPALNTEAFF. As DNA, the CDR3 is TGTGCCAGCAGTTCTCCAGCCTTGAACACTGAAGCTTTCTTT. The chain joins TRBV6-5 to TRBJ1-1; D is undetermined. CDR3 length: 14 residues. Trimming cost V 4 bases and J 0 bases, with 9 bases left between them. Germline assignment: CDR1 MNHEY and CDR2 SVGAGI.

V gene TRBV20-1 combines with J gene TRBJ2-3; D gene ambiguous. The CDR3 totals 13 residues. Germline V gene lookup returns CDR1 DFQATT and CDR2 SNEGSKA (reference sequence). V lost 1 base and J 6 bases, leaving 11 bases between the germline ends. DNA of the CDR3: TGCAGTGCTAGAGTGGCGCCCAGCGATACGCAGTATTTT. Amino acids: CSARVAPSDTQYF.

This chain joins TRBV7-9 and TRBJ2-1, with D possibly matching TRBD2 (5 bases). The CDR3 sequence is 15 residues long. Trimming shortened V by 5 bases and J by 6 bases, and 17 bases separated the two germline ends. The germline V gene has CDR1 SEHNR and CDR2 FQNEAQ (reference sequence). Here the CDR3 DNA reads TGTGCCAGCAGCCTCCTCAGCGGAGCCCTCAATGAGCAGTTCTTC. Translation gives CASSLLSGALNEQFF.

This clonotype was seen more than once but under ten times. The chain links TRBV28 to TRBJ2-7, with 7 bases matching TRBD1. The CDR3 has 14 amino acids. The ends lost 5 bases at V and 6 bases at J; junction bases unmatched: 10. CDR1 is MDHEN, CDR2 SYDVKM, per germline. DNA of the CDR3: TGTGCCAGCAGTCTCCGACAGGGTGGAGGCGAGCAGTACTTC. Translated, it gives CASSLRQGGGEQYF. Drawing the rest from reference TRBV28 and TRBJ2-7, the complete variable domain is DVKVTQSSRYLVKRTGEKVFLECVQDMDHENMFWYRQDPGLGLRLIYFSYDVKMKEKGDIPEGYSVSREKKERFSLILESASTNQTSMYLCASSLRQGGGEQYFGPGTRLTVT.

Remarks on this clonotype: A much larger clone differs from this one at a single base, so this may be a read error. V is TRBV12-3 or TRBV12-4 and J is TRBJ2-7; a possible D gene is TRBD1 (6 bases). This CDR3 has 16 residues. Trimming took 0 bases from V and 0 from J, leaving 12 bases between them. This CDR3 is CASSLAPGVHSYEQYF. The CDR3 DNA reads as TGTGCCAGCAGTTTAGCTCCAGGGGTCCACTCCTACGAGCAGTACTTC.

The rearrangement links TRBV27 to TRBJ1-1, with 8 bases that match TRBD1. Per germline, CDR1 MNHEY and CDR2 SMNVEV (reference sequence). The CDR3 is 15 amino acids. V gave up 2 bases and J gave up 4 bases; unmatched junction bases: 6. CDR3 sequence (DNA): TGTGCCAGCAGTTTAAGCCAGGGGGCTATCACTGAAGCTTTCTTT. Amino acid sequence: CASSLSQGAITEAFF.

This clonotype was seen a few times. The chain couples TRBV6-2 or TRBV6-3 to TRBJ2-1, with D perhaps TRBD1 (6 bases). Deletions cut 0 bases from V and 0 bases from J, with 9 bases between. CDR1 and CDR2 from the germline V gene are MNHEY and SVGEGT. The CDR3 sequence is 16 residues long. The CDR3 DNA reads as TGTGCCAGCAGTTACTCGGACAGTCACTCCTACAATGAGCAGTTCTTC. It yields the protein CASSYSDSHSYNEQFF.

V usage is TRBV27 and J usage is TRBJ1-2; TRBD1 is a possible D gene (6 bases). Germline CDR1 is MNHEY and CDR2 is SMNVEV (reference sequence). V was pared by 10 bases and J by 8 bases, with 23 bases between. The CDR3 loop spans 14 amino acids. CDR3 in amino acids: CATGFTQGMRGYTF. CDR3 sequence (DNA): TGTGCCACCGGTTTTACCCAGGGGATGAGGGGCTACACCTTC.

The sample holds many counts of this clonotype. This rearrangement joins TRBV6-2 or TRBV6-3 to TRBJ1-2; D is unclear. Germline CDR1 MNHEY, CDR2 SVGEGT. The CDR3 sequence is 12 residues long. The V gene lost 7 bases and the J gene lost 6 bases, with 12 bases spanning the gap. This chain's CDR3 is CASTKERNGYTF. In DNA form, the CDR3 reads TGTGCCAGCACCAAGGAGAGAAATGGCTACACCTTC.

This clonotype has ten or more counts. This chain connects TRBV27 to TRBJ1-2, with no clear D. Trimming shortened V by 5 bases and J by 6 bases, and 13 bases separated the two germline ends. This CDR3 region has 13 residues. Germline values: CDR1 MNHEY, CDR2 SMNVEV (reference sequence). The CDR3 DNA reads TGTGCCAGCAGTCCGACCATAAAGCATGGCTACACCTTC. It is translated as CASSPTIKHGYTF.

The V gene is TRBV12-3 or TRBV12-4, the J gene TRBJ1-2; weak D call: TRBD1 (5 bases). This CDR3 comprises 15 residues. V gave up 1 base and J gave up 4 bases, with 13 bases separating them. The CDR3 reads CASSLDLGESYGYTF. CDR3 bases: TGTGCCAGCAGTTTAGATCTGGGGGAGAGCTATGGCTACACCTTC.

This clonotype occurred a few times. This chain's CDR3 is CASSDGADGNTEAFF. CDR3 bases: TGTGCCAGCAGTGATGGGGCAGATGGAAACACTGAAGCTTTCTTT. The rearrangement links TRBV6-4 to TRBJ1-1, with D tentatively TRBD1 (5 bases). Germline V gene data show CDR1 as MRHNA and CDR2 as SNTAGT. Deletions cut 3 bases from V and 2 bases from J, with 13 bases between. The CDR3 runs 15 residues.

The chain joins TRBV4-1 to TRBJ1-1, with a tentative D call TRBD1 (5 bases). Trimming took off 1 base at V and 0 bases at J, with 9 bases between the two ends. This CDR3 comprises 15 residues. Germline V lookup: CDR1 MGHRA, CDR2 YSYEKL. CDR3 nucleotides: TGCGCCAGCAGCCAAGTGGCGACAGTGAACACTGAAGCTTTCTTT. This translates into CASSQVATVNTEAFF.

This sequence joins TRBV4-1 and TRBJ1-4; TRBD1 might be the D (6 bases). Germline V gives CDR1 MGHRA, CDR2 YSYEKL. Trimming took 3 bases from V and 5 from J, leaving 22 bases between them. This CDR3 contains 18 residues. The CDR3 is CASSHKRGGHLANEKLFF. The CDR3 DNA reads TGCGCCAGCAGCCACAAACGAGGGGGACACCTTGCGAATGAAAAACTGTTTTTT.

On this clonotype: With a much larger clone just one base away, this may be a read error. This rearrangement joins TRBV12-3 or TRBV12-4 to TRBJ1-1, with a possible D match to TRBD1 (6 bases). Trimming pared 6 bases from V and 1 base from J, leaving 15 bases between. The CDR3 runs to 15 residues. The CDR3 DNA reads TGTGCCAGCAGGGATACACAGGGAAGGAACACTGAAGCTTTCTTT. It encodes CASRDTQGRNTEAFF.